This entry lists 19 T cell receptor beta chains sequenced from one sample in a study of cytomegalovirus exposure and HLA in healthy donors. PCR involved 60 Vbeta and 13 Jbeta primers. Produced via immunoSEQ multiplex PCR; TCRdb's table is partial and in-frame only. The repertoire holds 70,000 or so clones, around 91% seen once, with 12% in the top ten. The sequencing sample was made of PBMCs. All receptors derive from a woman in her 30s in good health and CMV-seropositive.

The chain joins TRBV28 to TRBJ1-1; 10 bases match TRBD1. This CDR3 region has 15 residues. Germline V lookup: CDR1 MDHEN, CDR2 SYDVKM. V was clipped by 5 bases and J by 1 base; unmatched bases: 4. The CDR3: CASSPWTGGNTEAFF. The CDR3 DNA is TGTGCCAGCAGTCCATGGACAGGGGGGAACACTGAAGCTTTCTTT.

The chain combines TRBV11-2 with TRBJ1-2, with D perhaps matching TRBD1 (6 bases). V lost 6 bases and J 4 bases, leaving 12 bases between the germline ends. Germline loops: CDR1 SGHAT, CDR2 FQNNGV. The length of the CDR3 is 13 residues. The CDR3 loop reads CASSHTGTYGYTF. The DNA of the CDR3 is TGTGCCAGCAGTCATACAGGGACCTATGGCTACACCTTC. Full variable domain (rest looked up from reference TRBV11-2 and TRBJ1-2): EAGVAQSPRYKIIEKRQSVAFWCNPISGHATLYWYQQILGQGPKLLIQFQNNGVVDDSQLPKDRFSAERLKGVDSTLKIQPAKLEDSAVYLCASSHTGTYGYTFGSGTRLTVV.

J is TRBJ2-7 and V is TRBV19; 10 nucleotides match TRBD2. The J segment lost 0 bases and the V segment lost 3 bases, leaving 5 bases of the junction unmatched. The CDR3 has 16 amino acids. The germline CDR1 and CDR2 sequences are LNHDA and SQIVND (reference sequence). The CDR3 nucleotides read TGTGCCAGTAGTATTAGACTAGCGGGTAACTCCTACGAGCAGTACTTC. As protein: CASSIRLAGNSYEQYF.

The CDR3 bases are TGCGCCAGCAGCTTACAGGCTCAGGATCACGAGCAGTACTTC. This gives the protein CASSLQAQDHEQYF. V usage is TRBV5-1 and J usage is TRBJ2-7; D may be TRBD1 (5 bases). Germline V lookup: CDR1 SGHRS, CDR2 YFSETQ. CDR3 size: 14 residues. V shed 2 bases and J shed 5 bases, with 14 bases lying between them.

This clone has only one observation. The J gene is TRBJ2-1, the V gene TRBV7-9, with D hard to call. In germline, CDR1 is SEHNR, CDR2 FQNEAQ (reference sequence). The CDR3 has 16 amino acids. Trimming left V 5 bases short and J 3 bases short, with 17 bases between. In DNA, the CDR3 is TGTGCCAGCAGCCAAAGCCCTGGTAGTTACTACAATGAGCAGTTCTTC. Its protein is CASSQSPGSYYNEQFF.

This chain links TRBV5-4 with TRBJ2-1; 8 nucleotides line up with TRBD1. This CDR3 comprises 17 residues. V shed 3 bases, J shed 0 bases, and the junction held 8 bases outside the gene matches. Germline lookup yields CDR1 SGHNT and CDR2 YYREEE (reference sequence). The chain's CDR3 is CASSSFRDRSSYNEQFF. CDR3 sequence (DNA): TGTGCCAGCAGCTCATTCCGGGACAGGAGCTCCTACAATGAGCAGTTCTTC.

This rearrangement joins TRBV7-9 to TRBJ2-1; TRBD2 agrees at 11 bases. With V trimmed by 4 bases and J by 6 bases, 11 bases remained unmatched. Germline lookup yields CDR1 SEHNR and CDR2 FQNEAQ (reference sequence). The CDR3 runs 17 residues. The CDR3 DNA reads TGTGCCAGCAGCTCCACCTTCACTAGCGGGAGATTCAATGAGCAGTTCTTC. This gives the protein CASSSTFTSGRFNEQFF.

The V and J genes are TRBV10-3 and TRBJ1-2, with TRBD1 matching 9 bases. Germline V gene data show CDR1 as ENHRY and CDR2 as SYGVKD. The CDR3 consists of 15 residues. The V and J ends lost 6 bases and 6 bases, in that order; junction bases with no gene match: 11. Here the CDR3 DNA reads TGTGCCATCAGACTAGGGACAGGGATGGAGAATGGCTACACCTTC. Protein sequence: CAIRLGTGMENGYTF.

This chain links TRBV5-1 with TRBJ2-7, with 7 bases matching TRBD1. V trimming: 1 base; J trimming: 1 base; junction bases outside the gene matches: 8. Per the germline V gene, CDR1 is SGHRS and CDR2 is YFSETQ. The CDR3 sequence is 16 residues long. The CDR3 DNA reads as TGCGCCAGCAGCTTGAAGGGGACAGTTCCTTCCTACGAGCAGTACTTC. It yields the protein CASSLKGTVPSYEQYF.

This chain connects TRBV10-3 to TRBJ2-1; D perhaps matches TRBD1 (5 bases). The V gene's germline CDR1 is ENHRY and CDR2 SYGVKD. The V end was cut by 3 bases, the J end by 7 bases, with 19 bases between. The CDR3 consists of 16 residues. The CDR3 is CAISDLQGSSRNEQFF. In nucleotides, the CDR3 is TGTGCCATCAGTGATCTTCAGGGCTCCTCTAGGAATGAGCAGTTCTTC.

V gene TRBV7-6 combines with J gene TRBJ2-7; TRBD2 aligns across 10 bases. The CDR3 contains 15 residues. Germline CDR1 reads SGHVS; CDR2 reads FNYEAQ. V shed 5 bases and J 5 bases; nucleotides not matched to a gene: 9. The CDR3 sequence is CASSLNGLAGDEQYF. CDR3 sequence (DNA): TGTGCCAGCAGCCTGAATGGGCTAGCGGGAGACGAGCAGTACTTC.

This clone showed up just once. The rearrangement uses TRBV7-2 and TRBJ2-2, with TRBD2 matching over 8 bases. Looked up from germline, CDR1 is SGHTA and CDR2 is FQGNSA. V was clipped by 5 bases and J by 1 base; unmatched bases: 3. This CDR3 spans 15 amino acids. Here the CDR3 DNA reads TGTGCCAGCAGCGTAAGCGGGAGGAACACCGGGGAGCTGTTTTTT. It is translated as CASSVSGRNTGELFF.

The chain joins TRBV11-2 to TRBJ1-2; weak D call: TRBD1 (5 bases). This CDR3 spans 15 amino acids. V gave up 5 bases and J gave up 4 bases, with 17 bases separating them. Germline V CDR1 and CDR2: SGHAT, FQNNGV. The CDR3 is CASSLLPGGAYGYTF. CDR3 DNA: TGTGCCAGCAGCCTCCTACCAGGAGGGGCCTATGGCTACACCTTC.

J is TRBJ2-5 and V is TRBV4-1; 10 bases map to TRBD2. Looked up from germline, CDR1 is MGHRA and CDR2 is YSYEKL. This CDR3 region has 16 residues. Trimming cost V 3 bases and J 5 bases; bases outside gene matches: 9. In DNA, the CDR3 is TGCGCCAGCAGCCAGGGATGGCTAGCGGGAGTGGAGACCCAGTACTTC. This translates into CASSQGWLAGVETQYF.

The chain has TRBV6-1 and TRBJ2-3, with D possibly matching TRBD1 (5 bases). V lost 10 bases to trimming and J lost 0 bases, with 11 bases between them. The CDR3 has 13 amino acids. Germline V lookup: CDR1 MNHNS, CDR2 SASEGT. In DNA form, the CDR3 reads TGTGCCACTCGATGGGGCAGCACAGATACGCAGTATTTT. It encodes CATRWGSTDTQYF.

This rearrangement joins TRBV9 to TRBJ2-2; 7 bases are shared with TRBD2. V shed 6 bases and J 4 bases; nucleotides not matched to a gene: 12. This CDR3 contains 16 residues. Per germline, CDR1 SGDLS and CDR2 YYNGEE. Written as DNA, the CDR3 is TGTGCCAGCACTTGGAGGGAGGGCCCGAGCACCGGGGAGCTGTTTTTT. It yields the protein CASTWREGPSTGELFF.

V is TRBV19 and J is TRBJ1-3; possibly TRBD1 for D (6 bases). Germline V gives CDR1 LNHDA, CDR2 SQIVND (reference sequence). Trimming stripped 4 bases from V and 5 bases from J, with 12 bases between. This CDR3 spans 14 amino acids. CDR3 region: CASSTSRDRNTIYF. The CDR3 nucleotides read TGTGCCAGTAGTACGTCCCGGGACAGAAACACCATATATTTT.

This clone has just a few counts. The chain links TRBV5-1 to TRBJ2-6; D perhaps matches TRBD1 (5 bases). The germline CDR1 and CDR2 sequences are SGHRS and YFSETQ. V was clipped by 2 bases and J by 2 bases, with 8 bases between them. This CDR3 spans 15 amino acids. The CDR3 nucleotides are TGCGCCAGCAGCTTCCAGGGAACTGGGGCCAACGTCCTGACTTTC. Its protein product is CASSFQGTGANVLTF.

The J gene is TRBJ1-2, the V gene TRBV21-1. TRBV21-1 is a known pseudogene. The CDR3 sequence is 23 residues long. CDR3 loop: CASRRWGVLDSFRLLGPAYGYTF. In nucleotides, the CDR3 is TGTGCCAGCAGAAGGTGGGGGGTCCTAGACTCGTTCAGGTTGTTGGGGCCCGCATATGGCTACACCTTC.